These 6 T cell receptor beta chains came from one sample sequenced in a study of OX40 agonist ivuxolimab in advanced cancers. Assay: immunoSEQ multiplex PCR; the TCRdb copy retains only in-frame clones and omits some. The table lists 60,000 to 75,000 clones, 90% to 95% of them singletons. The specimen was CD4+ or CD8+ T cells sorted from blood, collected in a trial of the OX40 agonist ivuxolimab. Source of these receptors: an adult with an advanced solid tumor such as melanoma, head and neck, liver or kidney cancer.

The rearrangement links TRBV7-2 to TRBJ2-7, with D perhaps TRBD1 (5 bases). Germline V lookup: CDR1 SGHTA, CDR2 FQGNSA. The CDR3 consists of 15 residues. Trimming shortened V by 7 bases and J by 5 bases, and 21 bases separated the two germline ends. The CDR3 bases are TGTGCCAGCACCGAAATCAGGGCAGGTCCGGACGAGCAGTACTTC. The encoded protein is CASTEIRAGPDEQYF.

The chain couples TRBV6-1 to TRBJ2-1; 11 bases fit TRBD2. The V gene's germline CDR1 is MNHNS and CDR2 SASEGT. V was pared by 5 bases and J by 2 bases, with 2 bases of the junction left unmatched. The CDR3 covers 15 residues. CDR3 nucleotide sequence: TGTGCCAGCAGTAAGACTAGCGGGGCCTACAATGAGCAGTTCTTC. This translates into CASSKTSGAYNEQFF.

CDR3 nucleotide sequence: TGTGCCAGCAGTTACCGGCCAGAGTACTACGAGCAGTACTTC. It translates to CASSYRPEYYEQYF. The chain recombines TRBV6-5 with TRBJ2-7; D unclear. This CDR3 has 14 residues. Germline CDR1 is MNHEY and CDR2 is SVGAGI. The V end was cut by 2 bases, the J end by 3 bases, with 11 bases between.

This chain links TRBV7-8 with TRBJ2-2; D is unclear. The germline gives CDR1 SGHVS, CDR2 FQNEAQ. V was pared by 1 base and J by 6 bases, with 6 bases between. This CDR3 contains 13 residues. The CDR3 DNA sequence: TGTGCCAGCAGCTTAGAATACGCCGGGGAGCTGTTTTTT. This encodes CASSLEYAGELFF.

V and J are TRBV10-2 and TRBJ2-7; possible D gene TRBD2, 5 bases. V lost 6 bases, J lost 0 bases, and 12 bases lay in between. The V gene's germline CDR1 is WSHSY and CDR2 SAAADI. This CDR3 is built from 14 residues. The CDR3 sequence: CASRLAPRSYEQYF. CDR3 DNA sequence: TGCGCCAGCAGATTAGCGCCACGCTCCTACGAGCAGTACTTC.

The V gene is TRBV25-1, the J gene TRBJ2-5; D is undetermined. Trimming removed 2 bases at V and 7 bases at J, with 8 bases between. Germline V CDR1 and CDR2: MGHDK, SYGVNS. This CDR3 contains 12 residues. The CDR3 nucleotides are TGTGCCAGCAGTGAAACGATCGGGACCCAGTACTTC. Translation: CASSETIGTQYF.